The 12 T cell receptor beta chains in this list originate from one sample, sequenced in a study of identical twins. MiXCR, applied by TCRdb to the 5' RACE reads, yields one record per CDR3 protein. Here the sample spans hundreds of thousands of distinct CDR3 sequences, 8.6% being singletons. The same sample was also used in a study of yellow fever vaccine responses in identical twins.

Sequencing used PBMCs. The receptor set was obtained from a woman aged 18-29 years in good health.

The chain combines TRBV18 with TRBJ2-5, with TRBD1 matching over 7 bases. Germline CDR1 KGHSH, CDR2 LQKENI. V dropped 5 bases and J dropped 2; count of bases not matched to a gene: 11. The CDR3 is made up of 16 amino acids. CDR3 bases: TGTGCCAGCTCAACCCGACAGGGCGACGGGCAAGAGACCCAGTACTTC. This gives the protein CASSTRQGDGQETQYF.

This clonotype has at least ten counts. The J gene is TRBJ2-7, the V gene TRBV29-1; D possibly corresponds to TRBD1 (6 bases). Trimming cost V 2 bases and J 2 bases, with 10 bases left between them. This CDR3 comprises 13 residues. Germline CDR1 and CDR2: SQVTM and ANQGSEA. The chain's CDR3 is CSVERAGAYEQYF. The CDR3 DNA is TGCAGCGTTGAACGGGCAGGGGCCTACGAGCAGTACTTC.

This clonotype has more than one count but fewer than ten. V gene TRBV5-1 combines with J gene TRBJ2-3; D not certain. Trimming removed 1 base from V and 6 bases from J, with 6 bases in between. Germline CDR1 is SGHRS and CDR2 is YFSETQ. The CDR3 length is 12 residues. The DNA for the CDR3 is TGCGCCAGCAGCTTGCTTTTGGATACGCAGTATTTT. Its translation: CASSLLLDTQYF.

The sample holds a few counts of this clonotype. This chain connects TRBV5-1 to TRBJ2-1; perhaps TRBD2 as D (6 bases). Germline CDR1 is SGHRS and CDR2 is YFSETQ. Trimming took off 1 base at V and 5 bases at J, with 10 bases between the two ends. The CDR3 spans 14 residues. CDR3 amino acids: CASSLLAAHNEQFF. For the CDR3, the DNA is TGCGCCAGCAGCTTGTTAGCGGCCCACAATGAGCAGTTCTTC.

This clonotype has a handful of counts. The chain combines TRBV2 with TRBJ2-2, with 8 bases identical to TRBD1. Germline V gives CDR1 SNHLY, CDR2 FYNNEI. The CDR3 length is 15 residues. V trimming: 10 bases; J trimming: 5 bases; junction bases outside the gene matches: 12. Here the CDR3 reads CATREGQVETGELFF. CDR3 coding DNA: TGTGCCACTCGAGAGGGACAGGTCGAGACCGGGGAGCTGTTTTTT.

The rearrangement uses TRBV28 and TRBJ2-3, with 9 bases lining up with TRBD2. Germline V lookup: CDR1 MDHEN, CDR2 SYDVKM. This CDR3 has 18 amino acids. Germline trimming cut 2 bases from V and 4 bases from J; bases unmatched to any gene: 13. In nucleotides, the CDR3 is TGTGCCAGCAGTTTAAGTCGCGGGAGGGCCTCTGTACCAGATACGCAGTATTTT. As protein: CASSLSRGRASVPDTQYF.

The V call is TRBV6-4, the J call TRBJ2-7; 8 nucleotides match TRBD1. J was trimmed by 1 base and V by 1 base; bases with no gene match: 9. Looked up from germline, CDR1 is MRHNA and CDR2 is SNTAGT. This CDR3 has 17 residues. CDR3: CASSDFPDRDPSYEQYF. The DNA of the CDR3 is TGTGCCAGCAGTGACTTCCCGGACAGGGACCCTTCCTACGAGCAGTACTTC.

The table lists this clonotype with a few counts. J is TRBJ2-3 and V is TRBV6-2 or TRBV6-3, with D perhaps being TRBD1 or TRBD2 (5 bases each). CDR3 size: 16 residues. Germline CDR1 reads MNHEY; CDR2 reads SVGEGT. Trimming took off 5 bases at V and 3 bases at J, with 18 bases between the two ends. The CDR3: CASSPGGTSFTDTQYF. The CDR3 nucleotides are TGTGCCAGCAGTCCTGGGGGAACTAGTTTTACAGATACGCAGTATTTT.

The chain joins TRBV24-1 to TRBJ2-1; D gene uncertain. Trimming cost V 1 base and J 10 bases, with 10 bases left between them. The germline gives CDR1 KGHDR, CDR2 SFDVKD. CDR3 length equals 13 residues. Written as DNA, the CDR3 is TGTGCCACCAGTGATTTCGGCCCTGGGGAGCAGTTCTTC. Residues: CATSDFGPGEQFF.

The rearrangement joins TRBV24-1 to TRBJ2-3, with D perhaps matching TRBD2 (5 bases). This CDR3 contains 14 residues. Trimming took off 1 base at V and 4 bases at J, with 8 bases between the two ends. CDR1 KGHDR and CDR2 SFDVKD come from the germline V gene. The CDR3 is CATSDFRAADTQYF. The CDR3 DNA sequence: TGTGCCACCAGTGATTTCCGAGCGGCAGATACGCAGTATTTT.

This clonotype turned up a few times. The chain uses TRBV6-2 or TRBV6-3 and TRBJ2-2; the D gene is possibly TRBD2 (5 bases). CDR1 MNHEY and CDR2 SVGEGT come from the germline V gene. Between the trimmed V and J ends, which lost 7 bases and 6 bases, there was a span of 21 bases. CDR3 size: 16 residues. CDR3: CASTIRELGVPGELFF. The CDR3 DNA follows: TGTGCCAGCACGATAAGGGAGTTGGGTGTGCCCGGGGAGCTGTTTTTT.

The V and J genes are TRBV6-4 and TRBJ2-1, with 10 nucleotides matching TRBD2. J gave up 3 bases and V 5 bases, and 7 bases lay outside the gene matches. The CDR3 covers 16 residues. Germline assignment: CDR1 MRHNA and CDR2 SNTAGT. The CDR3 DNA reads TGTGCCAGCAGTCGAGAGGCTAGCGGGGGCTACAATGAGCAGTTCTTC. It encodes CASSREASGGYNEQFF.